This T cell receptor beta chain appears in the sequencing data of a study of chemoradiotherapy in HPV16-positive cancers. Whole-study context: Candidate HPV-specific T-cell clones and common TCR motifs came from functional assays in a couple of HPV16-positive patients. Overall study findings and caveats: HPV-specific T cells were functionally defined from only a couple of HPV16-positive patients.

Some clones are missing from TCRdb's copy, which holds only in-frame ones; the method was immunoSEQ multiplex PCR. The sample comprises around 30,000 clones, approximately 90% of which are singletons, and 4.8% rests with the top ten. In regard to this clone: Its antigen is still unknown.

Repeated repertoire sampling spanned the course of chemoradiotherapy. Trimming took off 4 bases at V and 0 bases at J, with 13 bases between the two ends. The CDR3 has 15 amino acids. Germline V gene data show CDR1 as MNHNY and CDR2 as SVGAGI (reference sequence). The chain links TRBV6-6 to TRBJ2-7; possibly TRBD2 for D (5 bases). This TCR was recovered from a human donor with HPV-associated anogenital cancer. The material sequenced was blood, taken from a patient who underwent chemoradiotherapy. The CDR3 region is CASSSLLASSYEQYF. The CDR3 DNA reads as TGTGCCAGCAGTTCCCTCCTAGCCAGCTCCTACGAGCAGTACTTC.